These T cell receptor beta chains were read from a single sample in a study of vaccination effects on CD4 cells after COVID-19. Sequencing used immunoSEQ multiplex PCR; TCRdb keeps in-frame clones, though not all of them. Of tens of thousands of clones in the sample, 70% to 80% were seen once. No antigen has been assigned to these receptors. Material: CD4+ T cells from PBMCs cultured without peptide, obtained after COVID-19 vaccination. The receptors were gathered from a human donor who received a COVID-19 vaccine. CDR3s include the opening cysteine and the closing phenylalanine or tryptophan. D genes are given only for firm matches. The listing skips clone size in some rows; elsewhere it reads once, few, many or a size class.

J gene	clone size	V gene	D gene	CDR3 protein	CDR3 DNA
TRBJ1-1	few	TRBV5-1	.	CASSNARQDLNTEAFF	TGCGCCAGCAGCAACGCCCGACAGGATTTGAACACTGAAGCTTTCTTT
TRBJ1-6	.	TRBV6-1	.	CASSEFPQGQNSPLHF	TGTGCCAGCAGTGAGTTCCCGCAGGGGCAGAATTCACCCCTCCACTTT
TRBJ2-5	.	TRBV7-9	TRBD1	CASSRNRDSSQGTQYF	TGTGCCAGCAGCCGAAATCGGGACAGCAGCCAGGGGACCCAGTACTTC
TRBJ2-1	.	TRBV2	.	CASRDDNNEQFF	TGTGCCAGCAGAGATGATAACAATGAGCAGTTCTTC
TRBJ2-5	.	TRBV11-2	TRBD2	CASSTRTSGGQETQYF	TGTGCCAGCAGCACCAGGACTAGCGGGGGCCAAGAGACCCAGTACTTC
TRBJ2-6	.	TRBV7-2	.	CASTGNVLTF	TGTGCCAGCACCGGAAACGTCCTGACTTTC
TRBJ1-4	.	TRBV4-1	.	CASSQGVGTGRAEKLFF	TGCGCCAGCAGCCAAGGGGTGGGTACAGGTAGGGCGGAAAAACTGTTTTTT
TRBJ2-2	.	TRBV24-1	.	CATSDAGTLLGGELFF	TGTGCCACCAGTGATGCCGGGACACTCCTCGGCGGGGAGCTGTTTTTT
TRBJ1-2	.	TRBV5-1	TRBD1	CASSSQAGTESYGYTF	TGCGCCAGCAGCAGCCAAGCCGGGACAGAGAGCTATGGCTACACCTTC
TRBJ2-2	.	TRBV2	.	CASSEGGTGELFF	TGTGCCAGCAGTGAGGGGGGAACCGGGGAGCTGTTTTTT
TRBJ1-5	.	TRBV27	.	CASSAVGAQPQHF	TGTGCCAGCAGCGCCGTTGGGGCCCAGCCCCAGCATTTT
TRBJ1-1	.	TRBV28	.	CASSSMVPTEAFF	TGTGCCAGCAGTTCAATGGTTCCCACTGAAGCTTTCTTT
TRBJ1-4	.	TRBV3-1/TRBV3-2	.	CASSQGLGEKLFF	TGTGCCAGCAGCCAAGGTTTGGGTGAAAAACTGTTTTTT
TRBJ1-6	.	TRBV6-5	.	CASSYSFGIGNSPLHF	TGTGCCAGCAGTTACTCTTTCGGGATTGGTAATTCACCCCTCCACTTT
TRBJ1-2	.	TRBV19	TRBD1	CASKTGDYGYTF	TGTGCCAGTAAAACAGGGGACTATGGCTACACCTTC
TRBJ2-3	.	TRBV6-5	TRBD1	CASSRAGTGTDTQYF	TGTGCCAGCAGTAGGGCCGGGACAGGGACAGATACGCAGTATTTT
TRBJ2-1	.	TRBV19	TRBD1	CASSPGSGGDNEQFF	TGTGCCAGTAGCCCGGGGTCAGGGGGTGACAATGAGCAGTTCTTC
TRBJ1-1	.	TRBV12-3/TRBV12-4	.	CASSRGTEAFF	TGTGCCAGCAGTAGAGGAACTGAAGCTTTCTTT
TRBJ1-1	.	TRBV18	.	CASSLSGGMNTEAFF	TGTGCCAGCTCCCTCTCCGGGGGGATGAACACTGAAGCTTTCTTT
TRBJ1-3	.	TRBV5-1	.	CASSLQNYGNTIYF	TGCGCCAGCAGCTTGCAAAACTATGGAAACACCATATATTTT
TRBJ2-5	.	TRBV28	TRBD2	CASSLTSGGQETQYF	TGTGCCAGCAGCCTTACTAGCGGGGGACAAGAGACCCAGTACTTC
TRBJ2-5	.	TRBV6-5	TRBD1	CASRRGQGFEETQYF	TGTGCCAGCAGGAGGGGACAGGGGTTCGAAGAGACCCAGTACTTC
TRBJ1-4	.	TRBV18	.	CASSPGSTNEKLFF	TGTGCCAGCTCACCGGGGTCGACTAATGAAAAACTGTTTTTT
TRBJ1-1	.	TRBV2	TRBD1	CASKTGVEGTEAFF	TGTGCCAGCAAGACAGGGGTCGAGGGCACTGAAGCTTTCTTT
TRBJ1-5	.	TRBV19	.	CASSSYGQNNQPQHF	TGTGCCAGTAGTTCCTACGGGCAGAATAATCAGCCCCAGCATTTT
TRBJ1-1	.	TRBV30	.	CAWNHVGVNTEAFF	TGTGCCTGGAATCATGTCGGAGTGAACACTGAAGCTTTCTTT
TRBJ2-3	once	TRBV5-1	TRBD2	CASSKSGTSGGTDTQYF	TGCGCCAGCAGCAAGTCCGGGACTAGCGGGGGGACAGATACGCAGTATTTT
TRBJ2-1	.	TRBV30	TRBD2	CAWLSLAGDSSYNEQFF	TGTGCCTGGCTCTCGTTAGCGGGCGATAGCTCCTACAATGAGCAGTTCTTC
TRBJ1-5	few	TRBV30	.	CAWSQGSANQPQHF	TGTGCCTGGAGTCAGGGCTCTGCGAATCAGCCCCAGCATTTT
TRBJ2-6	.	TRBV18	.	CASSPRQGHVISGANVLTF	TGTGCCAGCTCACCACGGCAGGGCCATGTTATCTCTGGGGCCAACGTCCTGACTTTC
TRBJ1-2	.	TRBV12-3/TRBV12-4	.	CASTLGGNYGYTF	TGTGCCAGCACCCTAGGGGGAAACTATGGCTACACCTTC
TRBJ1-6	once	TRBV6-5	.	CASTGTAVGSPLHF	TGTGCCAGCACGGGTACAGCCGTCGGCTCACCCCTCCACTTT
TRBJ1-2	.	TRBV5-1	TRBD1	CASSGGTEYGYTF	TGCGCCAGCAGCGGCGGGACAGAATATGGCTACACCTTC
TRBJ2-3	.	TRBV9	TRBD1	CASSVVGTGSTDTQYF	TGTGCCAGCAGCGTAGTAGGGACAGGCAGCACAGATACGCAGTATTTT
TRBJ1-2	.	TRBV7-2	.	CASSDHWGGYTF	TGTGCCAGCAGCGACCACTGGGGTGGCTACACCTTC
TRBJ2-3	.	TRBV5-6	.	CASSLLVSTDTQYF	TGTGCCAGCAGCTTGCTGGTTAGCACAGATACGCAGTATTTT
TRBJ2-6	.	TRBV7-2	.	CASSLAGAAGANVLTF	TGTGCCAGCAGCTTGGCAGGGGCCGCTGGGGCCAACGTCCTGACTTTC
TRBJ1-6	.	TRBV10-3	.	CAISEGGARDNSPLHF	TGTGCCATCAGTGAGGGGGGTGCAAGGGATAATTCACCCCTCCACTTT
TRBJ1-6	.	TRBV4-3	.	CASSQDGGSVLNSPLHF	TGCGCCAGCAGCCAAGATGGGGGTTCCGTGCTTAATTCACCCCTCCACTTT
TRBJ1-1	.	TRBV9	TRBD1	CASSERGQQNTEAFF	TGTGCCAGCAGCGAAAGGGGGCAACAGAACACTGAAGCTTTCTTT